A single sample is the source of the 14 T cell receptor beta chains below, sequenced in a study of blood T cell repertoires in COVID-19. Clones were read by immunoSEQ multiplex PCR, and TCRdb kept only the in-frame ones, dropping some. The data contain about 230,000 clones, roughly 85% of them seen just once; the ten biggest clones take up around 0.96%. Sequencing was done on a sample of peripheral blood. Source of these receptors: a man aged 35 to 55 with acute or convalescent COVID-19.

The chain joins TRBV3-1 (or the pseudogene TRBV3-2) to TRBJ2-2, with D unresolved. Trimming took 1 base from V and 5 from J, leaving 14 bases between them. This CDR3 is built from 16 residues. CDR1 and CDR2 (germline): LGHDT, YNNKEL (reference sequence). DNA of the CDR3: TGTGCCAGCAGCCAAGTAAAACCGGGTTCTACCGGGGAGCTGTTTTTT. This encodes CASSQVKPGSTGELFF.

The chain links TRBV3-1 (or the pseudogene TRBV3-2) to TRBJ1-6, with a tentative D call TRBD1 (5 bases). This CDR3 has 14 residues. Germline-derived CDR1 and CDR2 are LGHDT and YNNKEL (reference sequence). Trimming removed 0 bases at V and 9 bases at J, with 9 bases between. The CDR3 loop is CASSQDLTASPLHF. Written as DNA, the CDR3 is TGTGCCAGCAGCCAAGATTTGACAGCTTCACCCCTCCACTTT.

The chain joins TRBV12-3 or TRBV12-4 to TRBJ1-6; D unclear. The CDR3 is 13 residues long. With 2 bases removed from V and 8 bases from J, the gap between germline ends came to 7 bases. The CDR3 here is CASSLSPDSPLHF. The CDR3 bases are TGTGCCAGCAGTTTATCTCCGGATTCACCCCTCCACTTT.

The rearrangement links TRBV7-8 to TRBJ1-5; D is uncertain. The V and J ends lost 4 bases and 6 bases respectively, with 22 bases between them. CDR3 length equals 17 residues. Germline CDR1 and CDR2: SGHVS and FQNEAQ. In DNA, the CDR3 is TGTGCCAGCAGCTCGCCGGGTGTGAGGGCGTGGGGTCAGCCCCAGCATTTT. It specifies CASSSPGVRAWGQPQHF. The variable domain in full, with the rest retrieved from reference TRBV7-8 and TRBJ1-5, is GAGVSQSPRYKVAKRGQDVALRCDPISGHVSLFWYQQALGQGPEFLTYFQNEAQLDKSGLPSDRFFAERPEGSVSTLKIQRTQQEDSAVYLCASSSPGVRAWGQPQHFGDGTRLSIL.

The rearrangement joins TRBV7-9 to TRBJ2-1; tentatively, D is TRBD1 (6 bases). CDR3 length: 16 amino acids. V dropped 5 bases and J dropped 9 bases, with 23 bases sitting between them. From germline, CDR1 is SEHNR and CDR2 FQNEAQ (reference sequence). Here the CDR3 reads CASSVTGYKSWGEQFF. As DNA, the CDR3 is TGTGCCAGCAGCGTCACAGGGTATAAAAGTTGGGGTGAGCAGTTCTTC.

J is TRBJ1-5 and V is TRBV24-1, with D uncertain. The germline V gene encodes CDR1 KGHDR and CDR2 SFDVKD. This CDR3 is built from 12 residues. The ends were cut back, 12 bases at V and 2 bases at J, with 10 bases in the middle. CDR3 sequence: CAASEGNQPQHF. The CDR3 DNA reads TGTGCCGCGTCTGAGGGCAATCAGCCCCAGCATTTT.

The genes are TRBV29-1 and TRBJ2-2; 10 positions agree with TRBD1. Germline V CDR1 and CDR2: SQVTM, ANQGSEA. Losses at the gene ends were 1 base for V and 5 bases for J; bases not matched to a gene: 4. The CDR3 spans 15 residues. This CDR3 reads CSVEGDRGRTGELFF. CDR3 sequence (DNA): TGCAGCGTTGAAGGGGACAGGGGTCGAACCGGGGAGCTGTTTTTT.

A few counts support this clone. This chain links TRBV5-1 with TRBJ2-7, with 13 bases identical to TRBD2. Trimming removed 0 bases from V and 3 bases from J; junction bases left unmatched: 9. CDR1 is SGHRS, CDR2 YFSETQ, per germline. The CDR3 extends over 18 amino acids. DNA of the CDR3: TGCGCCAGCAGCTTGGAGGGGACAGGGACTAGCGGGGACTACGAGCAGTACTTC. Its protein is CASSLEGTGTSGDYEQYF.

The chain employs TRBV28 and TRBJ1-5; tentative D call: TRBD1 (6 bases). Germline V gene data show CDR1 as MDHEN and CDR2 as SYDVKM. CDR3 length: 18 residues. V gave up 8 bases and J gave up 0 bases, with 23 bases separating them. This CDR3 reads CASQVWGLPFYSNQPQHF. The CDR3, as DNA: TGTGCCAGCCAGGTGTGGGGGCTACCGTTCTATAGCAATCAGCCCCAGCATTTT. Based on the CDR3 plus reference TRBV28 and TRBJ1-5, the full variable domain is DVKVTQSSRYLVKRTGEKVFLECVQDMDHENMFWYRQDPGLGLRLIYFSYDVKMKEKGDIPEGYSVSREKKERFSLILESASTNQTSMYLCASQVWGLPFYSNQPQHFGDGTRLSIL.

DNA for the CDR3: TGTGCCACCAGCAGAGATAACGGTCAGCCCCAGCATTTT. This sequence encodes CATSRDNGQPQHF. The chain employs TRBV15 and TRBJ1-5, with no clear D. Germline values: CDR1 LNHNV, CDR2 YYDKDF (reference sequence). Trimming took off 0 bases at V and 6 bases at J, with 6 bases between the two ends. The CDR3 contains 13 residues.

The rearrangement uses TRBV6-1 and TRBJ1-4, with no clear D. CDR3 length: 16 residues. Germline CDR1 reads MNHNS; CDR2 reads SASEGT. The V and J ends lost 4 bases and 0 bases respectively, with 12 bases between them. This CDR3 is CASSGGYWATNEKLFF. DNA of the CDR3: TGTGCCAGCAGTGGAGGGTACTGGGCAACTAATGAAAAACTGTTTTTT.

This chain joins TRBV11-3 and TRBJ2-3; 8 bases map to TRBD1. Losses at the gene ends were 8 bases for V and 14 bases for J; bases not matched to a gene: 12. In germline, CDR1 is SGHNT, CDR2 YENEEA. There are 12 residues in the CDR3. The CDR3 here is CASGHGQGAVYF. The CDR3 coding sequence is TGTGCCAGCGGTCACGGACAGGGTGCGGTGTATTTT.

The chain employs TRBV19 and TRBJ1-4; no clear D gene. Trimming stripped 3 bases from V and 7 bases from J, with 3 bases between. The CDR3 sequence is 11 residues long. Germline V lookup: CDR1 LNHDA, CDR2 SQIVND (reference sequence). DNA for the CDR3: TGTGCCAGTAGTATGCGTGAAAAACTGTTTTTT. It specifies CASSMREKLFF.

The gene calls are TRBV19 and TRBJ1-1; D might be TRBD1 (6 bases). Germline V gene data show CDR1 as LNHDA and CDR2 as SQIVND (reference sequence). V dropped 7 bases and J dropped 5 bases, with 11 bases sitting between them. The CDR3 is 12 amino acids. As DNA, the CDR3 is TGTGCCAGTAAGAGGGGGACAACTGAAGCTTTCTTT. It specifies CASKRGTTEAFF.